A single TCR beta chain is shown here with its context. The sample holds a few counts of this clonotype. Its recognized antigen is unknown. Per-base qualities were not stored, and no clone one base away is much larger. These data are taken from a study of T-cell memory formation after mild COVID-19 (dated by TCRdb to about 2021). Context from the whole study: Most TCR sequence clusters were specific to one of the two donors. In a couple of donors, T-cell clones that expanded and contracted after mild COVID-19 were followed by sequencing TCRalpha and TCRbeta repertoires longitudinally. Two young, previously healthy adult volunteers, one female and one male, were included in the cohort. General conclusions and limits of the study: From day 15 to 85, contracting clones showed balanced CD4/CD8 phenotypes, whereas a second wave of clones that expanded from day 15 to 37 leaned towards CD4+. Only a couple of mild cases were covered by the study, and larger cohorts that include severe cases with pre-infection samples were considered necessary. Some responding clones were found in pre-infection memory, which suggests that pre-existing cross-reactive memory T cells took part in the SARS-CoV-2 response. Contracting CD4+ clones turned up mainly in the CM and EM memory subsets, whereas EMRA was where CD8+ clones were enriched. Whether the second-wave clones peaking on day 37 were SARS-CoV-2 specific was not confirmed.

Based on the germline V gene, the CDR1 and CDR2 sequences are SGHRS and YFSETQ. The CDR3 sequence holds 15 residues, the cysteine and phenylalanine included. The DNA shown is the 45-base CDR3, in frame from base 1. V loses 0 bases at its end and J loses 4 bases; junction bases beyond the gene matches: 3. PBMCs were isolated by Ficoll-Paque density gradient centrifugation. The instrument was an Illumina NovaSeq 6000. TCRalpha and TCRbeta cDNA libraries were constructed by 5'RACE with constant-segment primers, with sample barcodes and unique molecular identifiers being introduced. RNA was extracted from every sample with Trizol reagent. Libraries were amplified in two PCR steps, with a second sample barcode and Illumina TruSeq adapters added in the second step. The libraries were sequenced on an Illumina NovaSeq using 2 x 150 bp paired-end reads. The study's own analysis went as follows. The reads were demultiplexed and collapsed into UMI-guided consensus sequences using migec v1.2.7. Using mixcr v2.1.11, UMI consensuses were aligned to TRA and TRB V and J templates and then assembled into clonotypes. Expanded or contracted clonotypes were those called significant by both edgeR and NoisET, with noise models trained on biological replicates. For edgeR calls, a false discovery rate-adjusted p below 0.01 and a log2 fold-change threshold of 1 were applied. As an exploratory analysis of dynamics, max-normalized trajectories of the 1000 most abundant clonotypes were examined with PCA combined with hierarchical clustering. Separately sequenced CD4+ and CD8+ repertoires were used to assign the CD4 or CD8 phenotype of responding clones. The public reads were reprocessed in TCRdb via fastp at Q25 and MiXCR, keeping in-frame beta chains. Each entry merges the rows of one CDR3 protein and shows their most common DNA and genes. The V and J calls here are based on TCRdb, not the publication. The sample table records 290,000 or so distinct CDR3 sequences; 15% to 20% of these occur just once. The ten largest account for 21% of the sample.

The chain was built from TRBV5-1 and TRBJ2-2; 7 bases in the junction line up with TRBD2. What was sequenced was PBMCs or a T cell subset sorted from them (not recorded which). This clonotype originated in a man between 18 and 35 years old who had mild COVID-19 (a few samples of this study predate the infection). The sample titles of this study are shuffled in the database, so cell type and time point are left out; the donor was told from shared clones. The DNA sequence is given as TGCGCCAGCAGCTTGGCCCTAGCGGCCACCGGGGAGCTGTTTTTT. Its protein is CASSLALAATGELFF.